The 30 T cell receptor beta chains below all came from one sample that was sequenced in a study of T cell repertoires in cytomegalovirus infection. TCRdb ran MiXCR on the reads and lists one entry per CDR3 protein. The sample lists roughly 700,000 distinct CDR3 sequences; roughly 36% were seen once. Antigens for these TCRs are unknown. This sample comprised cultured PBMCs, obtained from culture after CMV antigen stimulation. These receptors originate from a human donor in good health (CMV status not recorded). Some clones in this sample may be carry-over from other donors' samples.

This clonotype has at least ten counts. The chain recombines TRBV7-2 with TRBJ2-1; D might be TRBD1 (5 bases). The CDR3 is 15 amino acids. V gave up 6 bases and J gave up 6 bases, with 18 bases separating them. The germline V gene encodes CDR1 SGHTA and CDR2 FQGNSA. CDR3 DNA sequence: TGTGCCAGCAGTTCCAGGGTGGGGCAGGTCAATGAGCAGTTCTTC. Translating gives CASSSRVGQVNEQFF.

CDR3 DNA sequence: TGCAGTGCTAGAGCGGACAGGGGGCGGGCAGATACGCAGTATTTT. Translation: CSARADRGRADTQYF. The chain employs TRBV20-1 and TRBJ2-3, with TRBD1 matching 11 bases. The CDR3 length is 15 residues. Per the germline V gene, CDR1 is DFQATT and CDR2 is SNEGSKA (reference sequence). After removal of 1 base from V and 4 bases from J, the junction contained 4 bases not matched to a gene.

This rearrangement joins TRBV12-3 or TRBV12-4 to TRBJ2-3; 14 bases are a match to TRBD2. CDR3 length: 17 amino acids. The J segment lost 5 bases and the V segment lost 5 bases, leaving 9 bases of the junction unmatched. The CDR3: CASSSPGLAGVGDTQYF. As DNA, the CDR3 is TGTGCCAGCAGTAGCCCGGGACTAGCGGGAGTGGGAGATACGCAGTATTTT.

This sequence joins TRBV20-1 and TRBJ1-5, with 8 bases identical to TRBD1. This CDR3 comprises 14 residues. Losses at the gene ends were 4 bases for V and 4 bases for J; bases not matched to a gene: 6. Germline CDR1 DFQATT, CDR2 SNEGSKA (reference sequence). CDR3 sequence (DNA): TGCAGTGCTACCAACAGGGGGTCGAATCAGCCCCAGCATTTT. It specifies CSATNRGSNQPQHF.

CDR3 sequence (DNA): TGTGCCACCAGCAGTTACCGGACAGGGGGCTTCGAAGAGACCCAGTACTTC. Protein sequence: CATSSYRTGGFEETQYF. The chain joins TRBV15 to TRBJ2-5; 11 bases are shared with TRBD1. Germline lookup yields CDR1 LNHNV and CDR2 YYDKDF (reference sequence). CDR3 length equals 17 residues. With 3 bases clipped from V and 3 bases from J, the junction kept 9 bases outside the gene matches.

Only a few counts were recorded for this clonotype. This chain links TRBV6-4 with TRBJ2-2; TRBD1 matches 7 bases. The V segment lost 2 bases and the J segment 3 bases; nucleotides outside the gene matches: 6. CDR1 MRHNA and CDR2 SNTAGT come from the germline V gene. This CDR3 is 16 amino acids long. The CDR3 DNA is TGTGCCAGCAGTGACCGACAGGGTTCCTACACCGGGGAGCTGTTTTTT. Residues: CASSDRQGSYTGELFF.

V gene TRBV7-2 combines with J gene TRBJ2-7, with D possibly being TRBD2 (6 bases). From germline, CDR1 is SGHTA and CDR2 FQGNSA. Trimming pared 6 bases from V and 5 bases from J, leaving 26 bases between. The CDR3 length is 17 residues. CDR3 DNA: TGTGCCAGCAGTCCCGGTATAGCGGATCCTTTAGACGACGAGCAGTACTTC. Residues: CASSPGIADPLDDEQYF.

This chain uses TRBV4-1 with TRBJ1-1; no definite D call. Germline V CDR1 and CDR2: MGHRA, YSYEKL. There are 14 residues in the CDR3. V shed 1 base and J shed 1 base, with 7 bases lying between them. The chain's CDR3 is CASSQASGNTEAFF. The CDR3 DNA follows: TGCGCCAGCAGCCAAGCATCCGGGAACACTGAAGCTTTCTTT.

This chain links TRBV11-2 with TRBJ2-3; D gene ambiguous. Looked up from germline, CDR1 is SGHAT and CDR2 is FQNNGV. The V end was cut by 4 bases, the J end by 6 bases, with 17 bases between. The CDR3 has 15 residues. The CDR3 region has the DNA TGTGCCAGCAGCTGGACCCGTACAGAGTTGGATACGCAGTATTTT. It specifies CASSWTRTELDTQYF.

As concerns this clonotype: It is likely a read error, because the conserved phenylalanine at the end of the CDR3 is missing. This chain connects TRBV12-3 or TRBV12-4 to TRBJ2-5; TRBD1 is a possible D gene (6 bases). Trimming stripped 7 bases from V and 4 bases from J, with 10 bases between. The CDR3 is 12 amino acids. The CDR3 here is CASTTGLETQYL. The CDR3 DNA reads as TGTGCCAGCACTACAGGGCTAGAGACCCAGTACTTG.

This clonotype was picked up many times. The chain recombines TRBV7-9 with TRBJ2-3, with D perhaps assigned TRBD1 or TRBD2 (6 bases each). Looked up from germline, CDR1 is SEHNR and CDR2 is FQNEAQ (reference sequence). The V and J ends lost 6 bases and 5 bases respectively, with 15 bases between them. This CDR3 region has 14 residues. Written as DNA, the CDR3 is TGTGCCAGCAGTCCCCGAGGGGGAGGAGATACGCAGTATTTT. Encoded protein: CASSPRGGGDTQYF.

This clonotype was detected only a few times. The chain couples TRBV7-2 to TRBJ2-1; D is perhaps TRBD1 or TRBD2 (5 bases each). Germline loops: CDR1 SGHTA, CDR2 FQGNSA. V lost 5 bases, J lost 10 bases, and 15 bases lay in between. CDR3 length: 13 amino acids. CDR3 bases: TGTGCCAGCAGCCAGGGTCGGGGCGGGGAGCAGTTCTTC. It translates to CASSQGRGGEQFF.

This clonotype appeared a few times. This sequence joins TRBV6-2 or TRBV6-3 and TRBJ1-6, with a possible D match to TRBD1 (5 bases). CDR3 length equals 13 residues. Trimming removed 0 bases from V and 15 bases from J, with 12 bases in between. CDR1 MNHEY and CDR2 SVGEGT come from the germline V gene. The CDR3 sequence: CASSYSQGRDLHF. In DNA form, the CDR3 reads TGTGCCAGCAGTTACTCGCAGGGAAGGGACCTCCACTTT.

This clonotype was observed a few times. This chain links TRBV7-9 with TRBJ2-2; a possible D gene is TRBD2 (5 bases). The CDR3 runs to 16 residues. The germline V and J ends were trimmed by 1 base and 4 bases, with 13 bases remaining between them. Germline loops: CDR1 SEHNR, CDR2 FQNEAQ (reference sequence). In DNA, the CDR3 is TGTGCCAGCAGCTTAGATGTGTCAGAGGGCACCGGGGAGCTGTTTTTT. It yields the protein CASSLDVSEGTGELFF.

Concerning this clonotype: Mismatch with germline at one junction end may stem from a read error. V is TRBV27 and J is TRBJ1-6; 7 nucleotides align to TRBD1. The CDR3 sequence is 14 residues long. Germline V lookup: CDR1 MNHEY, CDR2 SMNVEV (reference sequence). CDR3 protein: CPSTVTGANSPLHF. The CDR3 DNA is TGTCCCAGCACTGTAACAGGGGCGAATTCACCCCTCCACTTT.

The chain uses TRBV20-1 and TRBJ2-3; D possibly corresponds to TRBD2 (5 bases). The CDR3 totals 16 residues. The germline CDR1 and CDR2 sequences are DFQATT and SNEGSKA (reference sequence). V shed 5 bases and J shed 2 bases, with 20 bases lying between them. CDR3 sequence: CSAVRRQAEYTDTQYF. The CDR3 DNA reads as TGCAGTGCTGTCCGCCGGCAAGCGGAGTACACAGATACGCAGTATTTT.

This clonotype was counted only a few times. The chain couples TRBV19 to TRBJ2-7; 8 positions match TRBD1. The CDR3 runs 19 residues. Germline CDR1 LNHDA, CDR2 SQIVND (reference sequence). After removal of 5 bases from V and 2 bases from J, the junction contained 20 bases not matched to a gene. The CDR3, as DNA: TGTGCCAGTAGTCCTCTCCCGGGACAGGTAGGGAGGCCGGCCTACGAGCAGTACTTC. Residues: CASSPLPGQVGRPAYEQYF.

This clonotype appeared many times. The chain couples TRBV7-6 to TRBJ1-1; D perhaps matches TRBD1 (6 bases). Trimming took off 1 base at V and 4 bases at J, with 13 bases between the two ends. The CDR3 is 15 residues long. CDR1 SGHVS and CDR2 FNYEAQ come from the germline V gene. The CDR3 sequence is CASSLGGGRSTEAFF. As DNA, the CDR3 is TGTGCCAGCAGCTTAGGAGGGGGGCGCAGCACTGAAGCTTTCTTT. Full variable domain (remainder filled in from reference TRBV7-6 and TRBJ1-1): GAGVSQSPRYKVTKRGQDVALRCDPISGHVSLYWYRQALGQGPEFLTYFNYEAQQDKSGLPNDRFSAERPEGSISTLTIQRTEQRDSAMYRCASSLGGGRSTEAFFGQGTRLTVV.

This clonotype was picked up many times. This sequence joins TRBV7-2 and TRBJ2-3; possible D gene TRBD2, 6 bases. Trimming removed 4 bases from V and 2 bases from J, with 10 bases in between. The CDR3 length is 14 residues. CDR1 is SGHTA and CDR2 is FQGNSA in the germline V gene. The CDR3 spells CASSWGLLTDTQYF. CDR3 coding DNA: TGTGCCAGCAGCTGGGGACTTCTCACAGATACGCAGTATTTT. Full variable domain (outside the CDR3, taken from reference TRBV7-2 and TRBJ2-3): GAGVSQSPSNKVTEKGKDVELRCDPISGHTALYWYRQSLGQGLEFLIYFQGNSAPDKSGLPSDRFSAERTGGSVSTLTIQRTQQEDSAVYLCASSWGLLTDTQYFGPGTRLTVL.

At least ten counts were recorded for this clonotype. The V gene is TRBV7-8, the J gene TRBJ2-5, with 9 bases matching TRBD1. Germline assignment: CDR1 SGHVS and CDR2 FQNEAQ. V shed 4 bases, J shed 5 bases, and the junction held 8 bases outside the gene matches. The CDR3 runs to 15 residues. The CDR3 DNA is TGTGCCAGCAGCTCTCGGACAGGGGTAGATGAGACCCAGTACTTC. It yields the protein CASSSRTGVDETQYF.

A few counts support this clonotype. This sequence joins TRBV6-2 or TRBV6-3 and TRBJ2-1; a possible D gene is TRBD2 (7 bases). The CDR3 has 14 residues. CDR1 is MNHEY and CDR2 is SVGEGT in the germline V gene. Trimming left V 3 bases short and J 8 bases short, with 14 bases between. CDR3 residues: CASSYLGGRDEQFF. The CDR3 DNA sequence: TGTGCCAGCAGTTATTTGGGGGGGCGGGATGAGCAGTTCTTC.

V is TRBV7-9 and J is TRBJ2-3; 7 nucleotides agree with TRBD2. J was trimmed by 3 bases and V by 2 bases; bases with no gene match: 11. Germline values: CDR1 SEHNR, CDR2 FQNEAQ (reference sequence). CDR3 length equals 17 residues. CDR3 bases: TGTGCCAGCAGCTTAAGTGGGTCTAGCGGACTTACAGATACGCAGTATTTT. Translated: CASSLSGSSGLTDTQYF.

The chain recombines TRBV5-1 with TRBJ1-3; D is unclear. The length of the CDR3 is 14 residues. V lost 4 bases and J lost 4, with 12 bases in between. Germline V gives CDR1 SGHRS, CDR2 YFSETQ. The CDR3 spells CASSLRDPGNTIYF. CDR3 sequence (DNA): TGCGCCAGCAGCCTAAGGGATCCAGGAAACACCATATATTTT.

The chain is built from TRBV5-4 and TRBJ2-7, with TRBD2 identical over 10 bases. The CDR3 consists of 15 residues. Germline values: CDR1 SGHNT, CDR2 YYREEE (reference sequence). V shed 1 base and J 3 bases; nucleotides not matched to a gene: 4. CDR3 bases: TGTGCCAGCAGCTTGTCTAGCGGGAGTCTCTACGAGCAGTACTTC. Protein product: CASSLSSGSLYEQYF.

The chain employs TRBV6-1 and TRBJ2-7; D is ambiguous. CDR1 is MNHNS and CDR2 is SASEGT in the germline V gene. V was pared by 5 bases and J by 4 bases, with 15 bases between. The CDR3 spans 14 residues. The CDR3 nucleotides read TGTGCCAGCAGTTCGCGACGGGTTAGGTACGAGCAGTACTTC. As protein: CASSSRRVRYEQYF.

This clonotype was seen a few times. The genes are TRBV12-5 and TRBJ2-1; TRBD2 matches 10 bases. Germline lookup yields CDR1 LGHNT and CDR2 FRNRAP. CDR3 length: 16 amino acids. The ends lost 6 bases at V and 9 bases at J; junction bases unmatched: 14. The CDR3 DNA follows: TGTGCTAGTGGCCAATCCCCCAGCGGGAGGGCCGGTGAGCAGTTCTTC. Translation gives CASGQSPSGRAGEQFF.

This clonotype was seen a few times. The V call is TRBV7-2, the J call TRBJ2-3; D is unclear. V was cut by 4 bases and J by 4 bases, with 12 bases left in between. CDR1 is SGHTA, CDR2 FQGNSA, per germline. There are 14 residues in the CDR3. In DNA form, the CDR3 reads TGTGCCAGCAGCTCAGTTCAATTTTCAGATACGCAGTATTTT. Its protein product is CASSSVQFSDTQYF. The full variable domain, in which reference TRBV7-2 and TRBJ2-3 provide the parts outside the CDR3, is GAGVSQSPSNKVTEKGKDVELRCDPISGHTALYWYRQSLGQGLEFLIYFQGNSAPDKSGLPSDRFSAERTGGSVSTLTIQRTQQEDSAVYLCASSSVQFSDTQYFGPGTRLTVL.

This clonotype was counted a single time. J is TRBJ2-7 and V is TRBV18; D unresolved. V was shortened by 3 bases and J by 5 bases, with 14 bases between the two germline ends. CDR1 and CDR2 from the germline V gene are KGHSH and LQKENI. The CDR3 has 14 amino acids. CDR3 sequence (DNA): TGTGCCAGCTCACCCCCGCCTATCGGCCACGAGCAGTACTTC. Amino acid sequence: CASSPPPIGHEQYF.

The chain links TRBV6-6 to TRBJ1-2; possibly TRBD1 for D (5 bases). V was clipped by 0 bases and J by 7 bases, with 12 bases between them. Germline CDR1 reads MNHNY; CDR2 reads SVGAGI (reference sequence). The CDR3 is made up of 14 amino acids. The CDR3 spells CASSYSTGGGGYTF. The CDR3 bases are TGTGCCAGCAGTTACTCGACCGGGGGAGGTGGCTACACCTTC.

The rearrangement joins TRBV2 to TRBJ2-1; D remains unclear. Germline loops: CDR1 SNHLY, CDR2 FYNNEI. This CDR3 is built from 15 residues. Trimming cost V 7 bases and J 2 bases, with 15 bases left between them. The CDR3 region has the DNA TGTGCCAGCACCGTGGAACTACGAGCCTACAATGAGCAGTTCTTC. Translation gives CASTVELRAYNEQFF.